This TCR beta chain was identified during a study of cytomegalovirus exposure and HLA in healthy donors listed by TCRdb under 2017. A note on the overall study: According to an earlier analysis of 587 of the donors, 150 million to 200 million T cells yielded approximately 120 million unique TCR beta sequences and 250 to 350 Gb of sequence data. An early release that covered several hundred HLA-typed donors contained about 300 gigabases of sequencing data and tens of millions of unique TCR sequences. The genetic ancestry cluster associated with self-reported Caucasian donors included around 76% of the 300 to 400 genotyped donors. The study aimed to test whether signatures of past pathogen exposure could be identified by cataloging public T cell receptors. Using immunosequencing, the study profiled T cell repertoires from some 670 subjects and related those repertoires to cytomegalovirus serostatus. In addition to the first cohort of 650 to 750 subjects, a separate validation cohort of over 90 different subjects was used. The study combined high-throughput TCR immunosequencing, statistical association of individual TCRs with disease status, and machine learning to predict cytomegalovirus infection status. A later analysis re-examined previously published TCR beta repertoires from more than 650 donors and added high-resolution HLA genotyping to investigate patterns of TCR occurrence. Rather than drawing on any new phenotypic data, the later analysis identified candidate immune exposures from TCR beta sequences and the way those sequences occurred across donors. An earlier analysis of 587 of the donors used high-throughput TCR beta sequencing to judge whether each TCR beta V gene segment behaved as functional or pseudogenic. Donor age, sex, ethnicity and CMV serostatus were collected together with the repertoire data. Genome-wide SNP genotypes for about three fifths of the roughly 670 donors were used in a later genetic analysis, which treated that subset as a discovery cohort. All discovery cohort repertoires had been generated using a single sequencing platform. Both class I and class II loci were covered by HLA typing, at four-digit resolution. Typing coverage varied by locus: roughly 629-640 donors for A, B, C, DRB1 and DQB1; around 560 for DQA1; approximately 570 for DPA1; roughly 450 for DPB1. Four to six DR-DQ haplotypes were handled as single units for association and clustering because linkage in the cohort was strong. On average, about 200,000 unique TCR beta nucleotide sequences were sequenced per donor among 300 to 500 genotyped donors of the cohort, with roughly 18% of those sequences being non-productive. General findings and caveats noted by the study authors: Roughly uniform sequencing depth across donors was assumed in presence/absence analyses, although this assumption may not hold. Most TCR sequences were observed very rarely across donors, whereas some public TCRs were present in many individuals. Correlated functional status among segregating V segments might be attributable to linkage disequilibrium, but an unknown experimental factor could not be ruled out. A further reported finding was that TCR beta sequences accurately predicted the HLA-A and HLA-B alleles for most subjects in the first cohort. In a later analysis, TCR association rates were found to vary across HLA loci, with the most associated TCRs seen for DRB1 alleles and the fewest for HLA-C alleles. A later analysis reported that several top co-occurrence clusters appeared linked to parvovirus B19, influenza, CMV and Epstein-Barr virus. Strong co-occurrence of HLA alleles, especially DR and DQ, made assigning TCR associations to individual alleles difficult. According to a later genetic analysis, donors in an Asian-associated ancestry cluster had fewer N-insertions in productive TCRs than the roughly 660-donor mean. It was suggested by the authors that the approach could potentially be generalized to other disease states and immunological phenotypes. In a later analysis, HLA-associated TCR beta chains were found to be more clonally expanded and to have lower generation probabilities than equally common non-associated chains. The sequencing pipeline was judged likely to have produced a cluster of highly shared sequence variants as a technical artifact. Because the 87-base-pair reads could not distinguish some IMGT-functional V segments, including TRBV6-2 and TRBV6-3, those segments were excluded. In vitro tests confirmed that a few of the cytomegalovirus-associated TCR beta chains recognize cytomegalovirus antigens. In a later analysis, 16,951 TCR beta sequences were associated with specific HLA alleles at a false discovery rate of 0.05. Broadly in line with IMGT annotations, most TCR beta V segments showed up in productive rearrangements about 87% or about 30% of the time in an earlier analysis of about 500 of the donors. Because some donors lacked HLA typing at each locus, the association tests relied only on the typed subset. V-gene and J-gene trimming of TCR beta chains was associated with a missense DCLRE1C variant in a later genetic analysis, and the association was replicated in an independent cohort. A later analysis found that most CMV-associated TCR beta chains appeared HLA-restricted, with HLA associations seemingly driven largely by CMV exposure. The classifier was reported to diagnose cytomegalovirus status with high specificity and sensitivity in both the original cohort and the validation cohort. Because counts were too low, roughly 18 rarely observed V segments, including chromosome 9 orphons, were left out of the earlier analysis of roughly 600 of the donors. CMV serostatus was the only immune exposure information available for the cohort. In the study, roughly 160 TCR beta chains were listed as associated with cytomegalovirus. This cohort had only TCR beta chains sequenced, and the lack of alpha or paired-chain data limited which features could be detected.

CDR1 SGHTA and CDR2 FQGNSA are derived from the germline V gene. Compared with germline, V lacks 5 bases and J lacks 1 base; bases without a gene match: 5. The cysteine opens and the phenylalanine closes a CDR3 of 16 amino acids. Here the CDR3 DNA is all that survives: 48 bases in frame from base 1. With respect to this clone: Its binding antigen is unknown. Per-base qualities were not stored, and no clone one base away is much larger.

In total, 600 or so healthy bone marrow donors made up the cohort. All cohort members were sampled while nominally healthy, although unrecorded immune exposures were likely present. The donor tested CMV seropositive and was one of the 289 seropositive cohort members. Each donor provided a peripheral blood sample, and peripheral blood mononuclear cells were used for TCR beta sequencing. Genomic DNA extraction from the blood cell samples was performed with the Qiagen DNeasy Blood Extraction Kit. Libraries were prepared through the immunoSEQ multiplex PCR assay. The multiplex PCR relied on a mix of 60 forward primers for TCR Vbeta segments and 13 reverse primers for TCR Jbeta segments. Amplification of the CDR3 region of rearranged TCR beta genes was performed with a multiplex PCR assay on genomic DNA. The Illumina HiSeq System was used to sequence the amplified TCR beta libraries as 87-base-pair reads. Per the original workflow: A later analysis tallied 75 million to 85 million unique TCR beta chains across the 650 to 750 repertoires, and around 12 million of those chains were shared by two or more donors. Raw reads were error-corrected and collapsed into unique sequences with a nearest-neighbor algorithm that merged closely related sequences to remove PCR and sequencing errors. Alignment of CDR3 sequences to IMGT reference sequences was used to assign V, D and J gene segments. Each retained sequence needed at least a six-nucleotide match to both a V gene segment and a J gene segment. Rearrangements were called productive when the CDR3 lacked stop codons and stayed in frame with V and J; all others were non-productive. Following IMGT convention, CDR3 was defined as the stretch from the second conserved V-encoded cysteine to the conserved J-encoded phenylalanine. The earlier analysis of fewer than 700 of the donors excluded sequences that lacked an unambiguous match to a single V gene segment. In an earlier analysis of 500 to 750 of the donors, V segments were called functional above 56.7% productive rearrangements and were called segregating when the between-donor standard deviation exceeded 5%. A statistical classification framework was developed to diagnose cytomegalovirus status using the catalog of TCR beta chain sequences. V and J gene assignment, in a later analysis, came from comparing TCR nucleotide sequences with IMGT/GENE-DB human TR gene sequences. Using the TCRdist pipeline, a later analysis assigned CDR3 sequences along with most-parsimonious VDJ recombination scenarios. A later analysis defined each TCR beta chain by its CDR3 amino acid sequence plus V-gene family, and excluded reads lacking a unique V-gene family. In a later analysis, 500 to 650 highly shared, low-generation-probability nucleotide sequences were removed to address suspected cross-contamination and a sequencing artifact. A later analysis calculated a clonal expansion index for each public chain from normalized within-repertoire ranks of inferred template counts. In a later analysis, generation probabilities were computed with a VDJ recombination model fitted to out-of-frame rearrangements, and the resulting probabilities were checked against IGoR. In a later analysis, hypergeometric tests were used to score TCR-TCR, TCR-HLA and TCR-CMV co-occurrence, with a repertoire-size bias correction applied to TCR pairs. To estimate false discovery rates, a later analysis permuted the HLA or CMV assignments 20 times. In a later analysis, co-occurring TCRs were grouped with DBSCAN, and TCRdist sequence similarity was added when clustering was performed within HLA-allele-positive subsets. Repertoires with fewer than 30,000 or more than 120,000 public chains, plus five repertoires with anomalous nucleotide sharing, were excluded from co-occurrence clustering. TCRdb carries this immuneACCESS record with in-frame sequences only. Its versions omit some clonotypes, under half of them owing to an unresolved V gene in the studies checked, with the rest unexplained. V, J and clone size are taken as reported in that table, and D and trimming were inferred from the DNA itself. Within this sample are some 170,000 clones, with 81% of them counted one time only. The ten largest clones capture just under 5% of the sample.

The V gene is TRBV7-2 and the J gene is TRBJ1-4, with 9 bases aligning to TRBD1. This clonotype originated in a woman under 30 in good health and CMV-seropositive. The specimen was PBMCs. CDR3 protein: CASSGTGLVTNEKLFF. The nucleotide sequence reads TGTGCCAGCAGCGGGACAGGGTTGGTAACTAATGAAAAACTGTTTTTT.